This record covers a single T cell receptor beta chain. The antigen this receptor binds is unknown. No qualities accompany the bases; no much larger clone lies one base away. The data were obtained in a study of cytomegalovirus exposure and HLA in healthy donors (dated by TCRdb to 2016 to 2017). About the full investigation: The 500 to 800 repertoires of the first cohort and the roughly 120 validation repertoires were produced on the same platform, according to a later analysis. The study aimed to test whether signatures of past pathogen exposure could be identified by cataloging public T cell receptors. Along with the approximately 650-subject first cohort, a separate validation cohort of around 120 different subjects was used. To predict cytomegalovirus infection status, the study combined high-throughput TCR immunosequencing, statistical association of individual TCRs with disease status, and machine learning.

Results the study describes overall, beyond this receptor: The authors suggested that the approach could potentially be generalized to other disease states and immunological phenotypes. The classifier was reported to diagnose cytomegalovirus status with high specificity and sensitivity in both the original cohort and the validation cohort. Of the cluster scores, around 95% were above 0 in a later analysis, which found that TCRs clustered in the first cohort also tended to co-occur in the 95 to 150 validation repertoires. In vitro tests confirmed that three of the cytomegalovirus-associated TCR beta chains recognize cytomegalovirus antigens. In the study, some 160 TCR beta chains were listed as associated with cytomegalovirus. While some public TCRs were present in many individuals, most TCR sequences turned up only very rarely across donors. The validation cohort had no HLA typing available for a later analysis, so co-occurrence within that cohort was assessed over all 120 or so repertoires.

Donors formed part of the validation cohort, which comprised fewer than 150 subjects and was distinct from the first cohort of 550 to 850 subjects. The CDR3 contains 15 residues, cysteine and phenylalanine counted. Just CDR3 DNA is preserved here, 45 bases in frame from base 1. Trimming removed 6 bases from V and 7 bases from J; the gene matches leave 14 bases unexplained. Looking up the germline V gene (reference sequence) yields CDR1 MNHEY and CDR2 SMNVEV. Libraries were made using the immunoSEQ multiplex PCR assay. The authors' pipeline ran thus. A statistical classification framework was built to diagnose cytomegalovirus status from the catalog of TCR beta chain sequences. This immuneACCESS table, as held by TCRdb, lists in-frame sequences with V and J called but not all clones. Of the missing ones, under half trace to an unresolved V gene in checked studies; the others have no known cause. The D gene and trimming were derived from the DNA, and the V and J assignments and clone size from that table. The sample yields under 350,000 clones; about 86% were counted once. The top ten clones comprise around 1% of the sample.

The sequence came from a woman under 30 in good health and CMV-seronegative. The specimen was PBMCs. Here the chain combines TRBV27 and TRBJ2-7, and 8 junction bases match TRBD1. The nucleotides read TGTGCCAGCAGCCCGGGACAGGCCTTGCCGCGGGAGCAGTACTTC. Protein translation: CASSPGQALPREQYF.